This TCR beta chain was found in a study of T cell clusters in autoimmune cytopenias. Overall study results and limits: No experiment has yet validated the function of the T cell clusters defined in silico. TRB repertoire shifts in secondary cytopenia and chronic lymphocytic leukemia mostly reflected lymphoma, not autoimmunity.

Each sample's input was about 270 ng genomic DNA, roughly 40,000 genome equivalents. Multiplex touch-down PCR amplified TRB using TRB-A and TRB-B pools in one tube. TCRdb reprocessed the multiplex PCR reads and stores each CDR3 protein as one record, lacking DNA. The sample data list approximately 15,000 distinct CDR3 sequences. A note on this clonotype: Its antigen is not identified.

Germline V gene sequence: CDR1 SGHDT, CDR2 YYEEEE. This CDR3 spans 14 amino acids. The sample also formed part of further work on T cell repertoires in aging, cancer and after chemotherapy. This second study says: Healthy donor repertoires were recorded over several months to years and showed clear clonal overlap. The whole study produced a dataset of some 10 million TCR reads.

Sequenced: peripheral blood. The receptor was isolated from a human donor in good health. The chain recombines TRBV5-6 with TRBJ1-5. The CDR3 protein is CASSWGGPNQPQHF.